This T cell receptor (beta chain) was recorded in a study of OX40 agonist ivuxolimab in advanced cancers. About the study: There were three patients with partial responses, one having hepatocellular carcinoma and two cutaneous melanoma.

Study conclusions and caveats: Antigen specificity of clonally expanded peripheral T cells was not established. There was clonal expansion of CD4+ and CD8+ blood T cells by week 6 at 0.1 to 3.0 mg/kg.

The CDR3 has 14 amino acids. Trimming removed 1 base from V and 6 bases from J, with 12 bases in between. Only in-frame clones appear in the TCRdb table, and some are missing; sequencing was by immunoSEQ multiplex PCR. In the table there are roughly 79,000 clones, around 92% of which are singletons. About this clone itself: Its specificity is not known.

The clonotype was recovered from an adult with an advanced solid tumor such as melanoma, head and neck, liver or kidney cancer. The specimen comprised CD4+ or CD8+ T cells sorted from blood, sampled in a trial of the OX40 agonist ivuxolimab. The chain links TRBV23-1 to TRBJ1-2; D is perhaps TRBD1 (5 bases). TRBV23-1 is filed as an ORF, its function uncertain. CDR3 DNA sequence: TGCGCCAGCAGTCAATTCAGGGATTTGGATGGCTACACCTTC. Amino acid sequence: CASSQFRDLDGYTF.